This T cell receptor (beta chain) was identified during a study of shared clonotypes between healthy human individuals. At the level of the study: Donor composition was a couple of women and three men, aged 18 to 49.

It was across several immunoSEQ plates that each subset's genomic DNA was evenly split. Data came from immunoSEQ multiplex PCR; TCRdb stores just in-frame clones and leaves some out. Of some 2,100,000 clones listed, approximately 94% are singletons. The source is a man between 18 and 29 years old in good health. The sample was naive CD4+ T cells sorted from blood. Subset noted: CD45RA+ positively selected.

In DNA, the CDR3 is TGTGCCAGCAGCCCACAGCGGTGGCGGGAGGGAAACGAGCAGTACTTC. Translated, it gives CASSPQRWREGNEQYF. The genes are TRBV7-2 and TRBJ2-7, with 9 bases aligning to TRBD2. J gave up 5 bases and V 5 bases, and 13 bases lay outside the gene matches. The CDR3 is 16 residues long. Per germline, CDR1 SGHTA and CDR2 FQGNSA.